The source of this TCR beta chain is a study of blood T cell repertoires in COVID-19. Study details: COVID-19 samples from acute and convalescent phases originated in the United States, Italy and Spain.

This clone was recorded once. As originally analysed: Estimates of nucleated cell counts were drawn from the amplification of reference gene primers. Here immunoSEQ multiplex PCR was the method, and the copy in TCRdb shows in-frame clones only, minus some. V and J calls and clone size are those listed in that table; D and trimming were worked out from the DNA. The repertoire consists of about 34,000 clones, with roughly 88% occurring once and the leading ten covering more than 13%. J gave up 6 bases and V 3 bases, and 9 bases lay outside the gene matches. Germline CDR1 reads MNHNS; CDR2 reads SASEGT. The CDR3 contains 18 residues.

This TCR came from a man aged 60-69 years with active COVID-19. The chain carries TRBV6-1 and TRBJ2-2, with 14 nucleotides matching TRBD2. The sequenced sample was peripheral blood. The CDR3 loop reads CASSEGWTSGRLSGELFF. CDR3 bases: TGTGCCAGCAGTGAGGGATGGACTAGCGGGAGGTTGTCCGGGGAGCTGTTTTTT.